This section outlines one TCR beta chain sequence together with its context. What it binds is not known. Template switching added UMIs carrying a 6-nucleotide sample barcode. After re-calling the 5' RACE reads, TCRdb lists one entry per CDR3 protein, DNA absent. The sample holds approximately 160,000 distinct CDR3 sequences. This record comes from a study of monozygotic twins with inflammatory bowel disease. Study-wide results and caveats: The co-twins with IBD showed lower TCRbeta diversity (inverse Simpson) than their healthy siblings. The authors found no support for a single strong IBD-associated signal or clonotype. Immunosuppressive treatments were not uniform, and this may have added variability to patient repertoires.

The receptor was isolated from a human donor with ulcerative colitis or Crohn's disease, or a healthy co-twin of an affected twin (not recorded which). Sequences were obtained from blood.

The CDR3 protein is CASSQDTHNEQFF. The V call is TRBV5-1, the J call TRBJ2-1. The CDR3 contains 13 residues. Per germline, CDR1 SGHRS and CDR2 YFSETQ.